Described below is a single T cell receptor beta chain sequence and its context. Profiling relied on immunoSEQ multiplex PCR, and the TCRdb table lists in-frame clones only, not all of them. Seen here are approximately 150,000 clones, roughly 80% observed once, and the top ten hold 5.6%. The participants were between roughly 18 and 90 years old and came from fewer than 25 US areas. Clinical histories supplied by participants themselves formed the basis of cohort assignment. The data originate from a study of blood T cell repertoires in COVID-19. Background on the study: Acute and convalescent COVID-19 specimens originated in the United States, Italy and Spain. Sample material is recorded as cDNA or gDNA derived from T cells, B-cell-depleted T cells, or PBMCs.

The V gene lost 0 bases and the J gene lost 3 bases, with 9 bases spanning the gap. Germline V gives CDR1 SGHDT, CDR2 YYEEEE. This CDR3 contains 14 residues. The chain employs TRBV5-6 and TRBJ1-2; D remains unclear. Sequencing was carried out using PBMCs or T cells enriched from blood (not recorded which). The TCR originated in a woman aged 40 to 55 with acute COVID-19. CDR3 coding DNA: TGTGCCAGCAGCTTGGATGAGGGCCACTATGGCTACACCTTC. Amino acids: CASSLDEGHYGYTF.